This T cell receptor (beta chain) was identified in a study of OX40 agonist ivuxolimab in advanced cancers. As for the study in general: Ivuxolimab, an agonistic anti-OX40 (CD134) antibody, was given to patients. Prior therapy, whether anti-PD-1, anti-PD-L1 or anti-CTLA-4, was allowed, and approximately 40% had some.

This CDR3 has 13 residues. Germline CDR1 is SGHAT and CDR2 is FQNNGV. V was shortened by 2 bases and J by 5 bases, with 8 bases between the two germline ends. Clones were sequenced by immunoSEQ multiplex PCR, and TCRdb holds only the in-frame ones, with some missing. The table shows under 20,000 clones, with 87% occurring only once. V usage is TRBV11-2 and J usage is TRBJ2-3; D unclear. Sequenced material: CD4+ or CD8+ T cells sorted from blood, taken in a trial of the OX40 agonist ivuxolimab. This sequence was found in an adult with an advanced solid tumor such as melanoma, head and neck, liver or kidney cancer. CDR3 DNA: TGTGCCAGCAGCTTATACGTAAAAGATACGCAGTATTTT. Translating gives CASSLYVKDTQYF.